The 27 T cell receptor beta chains reported below all come from one sample, sequenced in a study of T cells in Graves' hyperthyroidism and ophthalmopathy. RNA transcripts yielded amplified TCR beta CDR3 regions. HTBI primers were used for first-round RT-PCR of the TCR CDR3. TCRdb processed the multiplex PCR reads anew with MiXCR; each CDR3 protein has one entry. The profile covers over 500,000 distinct CDR3 sequences, with 16% appearing a single time and around 32% taken by the ten largest. Sequences were obtained from blood. Every receptor here comes from a woman in her 30s with Graves' ophthalmopathy.

At least ten counts were recorded for this clonotype. The chain uses TRBV5-1 and TRBJ1-2, with 7 bases fitting TRBD1. Germline trimming cut 2 bases from V and 2 bases from J; bases unmatched to any gene: 6. The CDR3 totals 15 residues. Germline V gene sequence: CDR1 SGHRS, CDR2 YFSETQ. This chain's CDR3 is CASSFTGQRNYGYTF. CDR3 DNA sequence: TGCGCCAGCAGCTTCACGGGACAGCGCAACTATGGCTACACCTTC.

This clonotype was counted ten times or more. The chain combines TRBV20-1 with TRBJ2-3, with 9 nucleotides matching TRBD2. J was trimmed by 4 bases and V by 0 bases; bases with no gene match: 2. The CDR3 spans 14 residues. Germline assignment: CDR1 DFQATT and CDR2 SNEGSKA (reference sequence). This CDR3 is CSARDWTSADTQYF. For the CDR3, the DNA is TGCAGTGCTAGAGATTGGACTAGCGCAGATACGCAGTATTTT.

This clonotype turned up a few times. This chain joins TRBV28 and TRBJ1-5, with no clear D. Per germline, CDR1 MDHEN and CDR2 SYDVKM. Between the trimmed V and J ends, which lost 6 bases and 2 bases, there was a span of 17 bases. The CDR3 extends over 16 amino acids. CDR3 sequence: CASRPDMGLGNQPQHF. Written as DNA, the CDR3 is TGTGCCAGCAGACCAGACATGGGTTTGGGCAATCAGCCCCAGCATTTT. Together with reference TRBV28 and TRBJ1-5, the CDR3 gives the full variable domain: DVKVTQSSRYLVKRTGEKVFLECVQDMDHENMFWYRQDPGLGLRLIYFSYDVKMKEKGDIPEGYSVSREKKERFSLILESASTNQTSMYLCASRPDMGLGNQPQHFGDGTRLSIL.

The chain employs TRBV14 and TRBJ2-1, with TRBD2 as a possible D gene (6 bases). V was trimmed by 1 base and J by 3 bases, leaving 16 bases between them. Germline V CDR1 and CDR2: SGHDN, FVKESK. The CDR3 extends over 17 amino acids. The CDR3 sequence is CASSQGSGNTLYNEQFF. The CDR3 bases are TGTGCCAGCAGCCAAGGTAGCGGCAACACCCTCTACAATGAGCAGTTCTTC. Variable domain in full (rest from reference TRBV14 and TRBJ2-1): EAGVTQFPSHSVIEKGQTVTLRCDPISGHDNLYWYRRVMGKEIKFLLHFVKESKQDESGMPNNRFLAERTGGTYSTLKVQPAELEDSGVYFCASSQGSGNTLYNEQFFGPGTRLTVL.

This clonotype occurred a few times. The chain has TRBV11-2 and TRBJ1-6, with 7 bases matching TRBD1. There are 15 residues in the CDR3. V shed 3 bases, J shed 9 bases, and the junction held 8 bases outside the gene matches. Germline lookup yields CDR1 SGHAT and CDR2 FQNNGV. CDR3 sequence: CASSLAGGWGSPLHF. CDR3 coding DNA: TGTGCCAGCAGCTTGGCAGGGGGTTGGGGTTCACCCCTCCACTTT. Together with reference TRBV11-2 and TRBJ1-6, the CDR3 gives the full variable domain: EAGVAQSPRYKIIEKRQSVAFWCNPISGHATLYWYQQILGQGPKLLIQFQNNGVVDDSQLPKDRFSAERLKGVDSTLKIQPAKLEDSAVYLCASSLAGGWGSPLHFGNGTRLTVT.

The chain links TRBV11-2 to TRBJ2-3; TRBD1 matches at 10 bases. J lost 4 bases, V lost 5 bases, and 9 bases had no gene match. The CDR3 is 16 residues long. From germline, CDR1 is SGHAT and CDR2 FQNNGV. CDR3 sequence reads: CASSKGTGDVADTQYF. The CDR3 nucleotides are TGTGCCAGCAGCAAAGGGACAGGGGACGTCGCAGATACGCAGTATTTT.

This clonotype has ten or more counts. This chain connects TRBV7-8 to TRBJ2-1; TRBD2 agrees at 9 bases. The germline CDR1 and CDR2 sequences are SGHVS and FQNEAQ. The CDR3 is made up of 17 amino acids. With 1 base clipped from V and 7 bases from J, the junction kept 11 bases outside the gene matches. The CDR3 region is CASSLVRSSGRGNEQFF. DNA for the CDR3: TGTGCCAGCAGCTTAGTACGAAGTAGCGGGAGAGGTAATGAGCAGTTCTTC.

The chain couples TRBV7-2 to TRBJ2-1; 12 bases are shared with TRBD2. Germline V gene data show CDR1 as SGHTA and CDR2 as FQGNSA. The CDR3 totals 17 residues. J was trimmed by 5 bases and V by 1 base; bases with no gene match: 6. DNA of the CDR3: TGTGCCAGCAGCTTAGTAACTAGCGGGAGGCTTGACAATGAGCAGTTCTTC. This encodes CASSLVTSGRLDNEQFF.

This clonotype was counted many times. The chain links TRBV5-1 to TRBJ2-7; 7 nucleotides agree with TRBD1. Germline lookup yields CDR1 SGHRS and CDR2 YFSETQ. V was clipped by 1 base and J by 2 bases; unmatched bases: 12. The CDR3 consists of 17 residues. The CDR3 region is CASSLTGVGTRPYEQYF. The CDR3 DNA is TGCGCCAGCAGCTTGACAGGGGTCGGGACCAGACCCTACGAGCAGTACTTC. The full variable domain, rest sourced from reference TRBV5-1 and TRBJ2-7, is KAGVTQTPRYLIKTRGQQVTLSCSPISGHRSVSWYQQTPGQGLQFLFEYFSETQRNKGNFPGRFSGRQFSNSRSEMNVSTLELGDSALYLCASSLTGVGTRPYEQYFGPGTRLTVT.

This clonotype was counted many times. The rearrangement joins TRBV5-5 to TRBJ2-3; D call uncertain. The germline V gene encodes CDR1 SGHKS and CDR2 YYEKEE (reference sequence). There are 15 residues in the CDR3. The V gene lost 2 bases and the J gene lost 2 bases, with 12 bases spanning the gap. CDR3 protein: CASSLGPTATDTQYF. The CDR3 region has the DNA TGTGCCAGCAGCTTAGGGCCTACAGCCACAGATACGCAGTATTTT. Using reference TRBV5-5 and TRBJ2-3 for the parts outside the CDR3, the full variable domain is DAGVTQSPTHLIKTRGQQVTLRCSPISGHKSVSWYQQVLGQGPQFIFQYYEKEERGRGNFPDRFSARQFPNYSSELNVNALLLGDSALYLCASSLGPTATDTQYFGPGTRLTVL.

This clonotype occurred a few times. This chain connects TRBV27 to TRBJ1-4, with a tentative D call TRBD1 (5 bases). The CDR3 runs to 16 residues. CDR1 is MNHEY, CDR2 SMNVEV, per germline (reference sequence). Trimming removed 4 bases from V and 3 bases from J, with 15 bases in between. CDR3 nucleotide sequence: TGTGCCAGCAGTTCCTTCTGGGGGGGGTCTAATGAAAAACTGTTTTTT. Amino acids: CASSSFWGGSNEKLFF. Full variable domain (outside the CDR3, taken from reference TRBV27 and TRBJ1-4): EAQVTQNPRYLITVTGKKLTVTCSQNMNHEYMSWYRQDPGLGLRQIYYSMNVEVTDKGDVPEGYKVSRKEKRNFPLILESPSPNQTSLYFCASSSFWGGSNEKLFFGSGTQLSVL.

The chain carries TRBV20-1 and TRBJ2-1; possible D gene TRBD2, 6 bases. The J call is doubtful: the DNA matches TRBJ2-7 better. Germline CDR1 and CDR2: DFQATT and SNEGSKA (reference sequence). CDR3 length equals 16 residues. The CDR3 nucleotides are TGCAGTGCCCGCCCTACTACTAGCAGCCGTCGCAATGAGCAGTACTTC. Translation: CSARPTTSSRRNEQYF.

The gene calls are TRBV5-5 and TRBJ2-5, with 9 positions matching TRBD1. The germline gives CDR1 SGHKS, CDR2 YYEKEE (reference sequence). Trimming cost V 3 bases and J 3 bases; bases outside gene matches: 6. CDR3 size: 15 residues. CDR3 DNA: TGTGCCAGCAGCTCGATGGGACAGGGAAAAGAGACCCAGTACTTC. Translation: CASSSMGQGKETQYF.

This clonotype was counted a few times. The chain carries TRBV20-1 and TRBJ2-7; 7 bases map to TRBD1. Germline CDR1 reads DFQATT; CDR2 reads SNEGSKA (reference sequence). The CDR3 totals 12 residues. V gave up 6 bases and J gave up 2 bases; unmatched junction bases: 4. The CDR3 DNA reads TGCAGTGCACAGACAGGGACCTACGAGCAGTACTTC. Translation: CSAQTGTYEQYF.

J is TRBJ1-1 and V is TRBV7-2; TRBD1 matches 9 bases. With 4 bases clipped from V and 1 base from J, the junction kept 4 bases outside the gene matches. CDR1 and CDR2 from the germline V gene are SGHTA and FQGNSA. The CDR3 spans 15 residues. CDR3 loop: CASSWTTGGNTEAFF. The CDR3 region has the DNA TGTGCCAGCAGCTGGACGACAGGGGGGAACACTGAAGCTTTCTTT.

J is TRBJ2-7 and V is TRBV6-2 or TRBV6-3, with D hard to call. The CDR3 runs 12 residues. V was trimmed by 8 bases and J by 2 bases, leaving 10 bases between them. The germline V gene encodes CDR1 MNHEY and CDR2 SVGEGT. CDR3 in amino acids: CASWDDTYEQYF. The DNA of the CDR3 is TGTGCCAGCTGGGATGACACCTACGAGCAGTACTTC.

A note on this clonotype: Given a much more abundant clone one base away, this may be a read error. V is TRBV6-5 and J is TRBJ2-1, with D possibly being TRBD1 (5 bases). CDR1 and CDR2 from the germline V gene are MNHEY and SVGAGI. The CDR3 spans 15 residues. DNA of the CDR3: TGTGGCAGCAGTTACAGGCCCACCTCCTACAATGAGCAGTTCTTC. This encodes CGSSYRPTSYNEQFF.

The V and J genes are TRBV14 and TRBJ2-5; a weak D match, TRBD1 (5 bases). The CDR3 loop spans 15 amino acids. Germline V CDR1 and CDR2: SGHDN, FVKESK. The germline V and J ends were trimmed by 1 base and 3 bases, with 12 bases remaining between them. In DNA form, the CDR3 reads TGTGCCAGCAGCCAAGGCGAAGGGGTAAAAGAGACCCAGTACTTC. As protein: CASSQGEGVKETQYF.

This clonotype was observed at least ten times. A read error is possible here, since a much larger clone lies one base away. The CDR3 loop is CASSHDYEQYF. CDR3 coding DNA: TGTGCCAGCAGCCACGACTACGAGCAGTACTTC. The genes are TRBV14 and TRBJ2-7; D remains ambiguous. V was pared by 3 bases and J by 3 bases, with 3 bases between. Germline-derived CDR1 and CDR2 are SGHDN and FVKESK. The CDR3 spans 11 residues.

This clonotype was detected many times. The chain is built from TRBV30 and TRBJ2-7; perhaps D is TRBD1 or TRBD2 (5 bases each). Germline CDR1 reads GTSNPN; CDR2 reads SVGIG (reference sequence). V lost 4 bases and J 2 bases, leaving 9 bases between the germline ends. This CDR3 region has 12 residues. The chain's CDR3 is CAWIWGTYEQYF. The CDR3 region has the DNA TGTGCCTGGATCTGGGGGACCTACGAGCAGTACTTC.

This chain links TRBV11-2 with TRBJ2-2, with 7 bases lining up with TRBD1. The J segment lost 4 bases and the V segment lost 4 bases, leaving 12 bases of the junction unmatched. The CDR3 contains 17 residues. Germline CDR1 SGHAT, CDR2 FQNNGV. CDR3 in amino acids: CASSSFKTGSRTGELFF. The CDR3 bases are TGTGCCAGCAGCTCCTTTAAGACAGGGTCCCGCACCGGGGAGCTGTTTTTT.

This clonotype was observed many times. V is TRBV28 and J is TRBJ2-5; D possibly corresponds to TRBD1 (6 bases). There are 14 residues in the CDR3. The germline V gene has CDR1 MDHEN and CDR2 SYDVKM. V was cut by 2 bases and J by 0 bases, with 7 bases left in between. The CDR3, as DNA: TGTGCCAGCAGTTTAGGACAGAACCAAGAGACCCAGTACTTC. This codes for CASSLGQNQETQYF.

V usage is TRBV3-1 and J usage is TRBJ2-3; perhaps TRBD1 as D (5 bases). The germline V gene encodes CDR1 LGHDT and CDR2 YNNKEL (reference sequence). The V end lost 6 bases, the J end lost 7 bases, and 14 bases lay between the germline ends. CDR3 length: 13 residues. The CDR3 DNA follows: TGTGCCAGCAGTTTCGTGGGGCAGAATACGCAGTATTTT. Residues: CASSFVGQNTQYF.

This clonotype was recorded many times. The chain couples TRBV7-2 to TRBJ2-1; 8 nucleotides match TRBD1. The CDR3 sequence is 15 residues long. CDR1 and CDR2 from the germline V gene are SGHTA and FQGNSA. J gave up 4 bases and V 3 bases, and 5 bases lay outside the gene matches. Here the CDR3 reads CASSLTRDRYNEQFF. The DNA for the CDR3 is TGTGCCAGCAGCTTGACACGGGACAGGTACAATGAGCAGTTCTTC.

This clonotype came up many times. The chain recombines TRBV27 with TRBJ2-3; 12 bases match TRBD1. Trimming cost V 3 bases and J 5 bases; bases outside gene matches: 9. The CDR3 runs to 17 residues. The germline V gene encodes CDR1 MNHEY and CDR2 SMNVEV (reference sequence). CDR3 residues: CASSLIPGQGARDTQYF. The CDR3 bases are TGTGCCAGCAGTTTGATCCCGGGACAGGGGGCGAGAGATACGCAGTATTTT.

This chain joins TRBV5-1 and TRBJ2-2; 7 positions match TRBD2. This CDR3 is built from 15 residues. Germline V lookup: CDR1 SGHRS, CDR2 YFSETQ. V lost 1 base, J lost 3 bases, and 3 bases stayed unmatched. The CDR3 loop reads CASSLSGLYTGELFF. CDR3 coding DNA: TGCGCCAGCAGCTTGTCGGGACTATACACCGGGGAGCTGTTTTTT.

J is TRBJ2-7 and V is TRBV5-1; TRBD1 might be the D (6 bases). CDR1 and CDR2 (germline): SGHRS, YFSETQ. Trimming stripped 2 bases from V and 4 bases from J, with 19 bases between. This CDR3 region has 16 residues. For the CDR3, the DNA is TGCGCCAGCAGCTTTTTGATCACAGGGTCGGGGTACGAGCAGTACTTC. Amino acid sequence: CASSFLITGSGYEQYF.